This T cell receptor beta chain originates from a study of T cell repertoires in cytomegalovirus infection. TCRdb processed the reads anew with MiXCR; each CDR3 protein has one entry. The profile shows 450,000 to 550,000 distinct CDR3 sequences, 42% of them singletons. As concerns this clonotype: Its specificity is not known.

Germline CDR1 MGHRA, CDR2 YSYEKL. The germline V and J ends were trimmed by 4 bases and 8 bases, with 18 bases remaining between them. The CDR3 length is 15 residues. The source was cultured PBMCs, collected from culture after CMV antigen stimulation. This clonotype was obtained from a human donor in good health (CMV status not recorded). Some clones in this sample may be carry-over from other donors' samples. This chain connects TRBV4-1 to TRBJ2-1, with D tentatively TRBD2 (5 bases). The CDR3 reads CASSREGHESYEQFF. CDR3 nucleotides: TGCGCCAGCAGCCGAGAGGGTCACGAAAGCTATGAGCAGTTCTTC.